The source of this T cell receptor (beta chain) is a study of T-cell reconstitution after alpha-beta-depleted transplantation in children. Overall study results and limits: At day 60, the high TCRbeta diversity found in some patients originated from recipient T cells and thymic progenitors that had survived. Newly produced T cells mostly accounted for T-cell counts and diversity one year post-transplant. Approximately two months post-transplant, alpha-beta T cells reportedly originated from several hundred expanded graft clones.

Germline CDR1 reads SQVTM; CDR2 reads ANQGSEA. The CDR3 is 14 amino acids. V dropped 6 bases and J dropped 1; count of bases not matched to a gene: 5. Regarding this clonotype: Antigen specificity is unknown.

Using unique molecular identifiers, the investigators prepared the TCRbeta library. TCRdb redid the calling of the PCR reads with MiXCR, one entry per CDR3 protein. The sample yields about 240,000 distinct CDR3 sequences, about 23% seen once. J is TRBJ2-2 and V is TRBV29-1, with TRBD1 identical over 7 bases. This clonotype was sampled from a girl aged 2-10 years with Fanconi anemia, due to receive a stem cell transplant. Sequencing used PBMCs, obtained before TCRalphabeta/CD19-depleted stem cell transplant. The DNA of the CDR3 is TGCAGCGTAGACAGGGCCATGAACACCGGGGAGCTGTTTTTT. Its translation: CSVDRAMNTGELFF.